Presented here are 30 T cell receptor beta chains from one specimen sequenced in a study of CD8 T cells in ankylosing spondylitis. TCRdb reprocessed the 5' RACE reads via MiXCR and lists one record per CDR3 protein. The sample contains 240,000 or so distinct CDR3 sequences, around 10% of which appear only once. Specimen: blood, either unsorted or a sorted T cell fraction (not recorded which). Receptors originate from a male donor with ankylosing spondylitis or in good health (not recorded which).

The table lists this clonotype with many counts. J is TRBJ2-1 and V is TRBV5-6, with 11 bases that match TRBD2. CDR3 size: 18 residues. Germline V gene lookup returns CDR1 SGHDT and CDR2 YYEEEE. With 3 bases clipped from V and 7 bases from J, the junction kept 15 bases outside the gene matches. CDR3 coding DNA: TGTGCCAGCAGCTCTTCCCCCCTGACTAGCGGGGTAGAAAATGAGCAGTTCTTC. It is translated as CASSSSPLTSGVENEQFF.

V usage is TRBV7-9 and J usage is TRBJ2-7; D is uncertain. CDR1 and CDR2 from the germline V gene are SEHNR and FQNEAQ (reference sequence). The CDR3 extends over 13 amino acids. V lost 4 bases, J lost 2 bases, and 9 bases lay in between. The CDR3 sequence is CASSSRFTYEQYF. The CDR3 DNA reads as TGTGCCAGCAGCTCCAGATTTACCTACGAGCAGTACTTC.

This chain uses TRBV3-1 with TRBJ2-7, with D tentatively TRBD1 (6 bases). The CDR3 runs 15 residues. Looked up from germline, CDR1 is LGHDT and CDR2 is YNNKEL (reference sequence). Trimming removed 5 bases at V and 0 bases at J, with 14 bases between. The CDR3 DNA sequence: TGTGCCAGCAGCGAACGGGACAAGAGCTCCTACGAGCAGTACTTC. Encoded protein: CASSERDKSSYEQYF.

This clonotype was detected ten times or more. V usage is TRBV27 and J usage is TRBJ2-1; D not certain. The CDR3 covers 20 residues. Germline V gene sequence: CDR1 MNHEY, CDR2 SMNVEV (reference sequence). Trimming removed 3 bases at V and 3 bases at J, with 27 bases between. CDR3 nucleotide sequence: TGTGCCAGCAGTTTTGGTATTCCCGGTTGGGCCACCGATATCTACAATGAGCAGTTCTTC. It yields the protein CASSFGIPGWATDIYNEQFF.

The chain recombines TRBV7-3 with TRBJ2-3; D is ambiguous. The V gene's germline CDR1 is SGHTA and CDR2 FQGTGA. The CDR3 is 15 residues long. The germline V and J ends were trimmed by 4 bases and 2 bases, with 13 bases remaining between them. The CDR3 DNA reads TGTGCCAGCAGCTCAAGCATCCAGACCACAGATACGCAGTATTTT. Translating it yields CASSSSIQTTDTQYF.

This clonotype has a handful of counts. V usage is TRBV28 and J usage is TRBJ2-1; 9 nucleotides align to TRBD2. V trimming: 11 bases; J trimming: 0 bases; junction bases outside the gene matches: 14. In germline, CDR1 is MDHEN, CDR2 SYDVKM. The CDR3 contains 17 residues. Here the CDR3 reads CASIPAGGSSSYNEQFF. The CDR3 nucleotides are TGTGCCTCAATTCCAGCGGGAGGTTCGAGCTCCTACAATGAGCAGTTCTTC.

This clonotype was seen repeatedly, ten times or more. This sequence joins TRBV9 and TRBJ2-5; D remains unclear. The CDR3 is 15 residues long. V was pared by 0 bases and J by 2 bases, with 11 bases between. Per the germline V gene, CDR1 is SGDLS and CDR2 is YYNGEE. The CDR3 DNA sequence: TGTGCCAGCAGCGTAGGGGCCGGGTCACAAGAGACCCAGTACTTC. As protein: CASSVGAGSQETQYF.

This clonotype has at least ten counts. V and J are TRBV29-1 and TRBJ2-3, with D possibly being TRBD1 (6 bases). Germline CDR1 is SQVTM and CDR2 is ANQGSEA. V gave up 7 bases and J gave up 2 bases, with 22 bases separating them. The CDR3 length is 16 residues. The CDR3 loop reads CSAPRPQTGSTDTQYF. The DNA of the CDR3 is TGCAGCGCTCCACGACCCCAGACAGGCTCCACAGATACGCAGTATTTT.

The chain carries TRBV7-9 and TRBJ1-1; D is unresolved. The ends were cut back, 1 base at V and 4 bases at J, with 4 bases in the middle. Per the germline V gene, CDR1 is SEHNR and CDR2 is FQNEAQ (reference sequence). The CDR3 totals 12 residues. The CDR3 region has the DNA TGTGCCAGCAGCTTAGGTTCCACTGAAGCTTTCTTT. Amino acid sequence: CASSLGSTEAFF.

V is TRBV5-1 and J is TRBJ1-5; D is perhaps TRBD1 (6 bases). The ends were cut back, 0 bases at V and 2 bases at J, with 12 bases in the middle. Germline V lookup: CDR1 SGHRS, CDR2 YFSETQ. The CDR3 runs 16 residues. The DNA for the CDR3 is TGCGCCAGCAGCTTGGGCCCAGGGGAAGGCAATCAGCCCCAGCATTTT. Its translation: CASSLGPGEGNQPQHF.

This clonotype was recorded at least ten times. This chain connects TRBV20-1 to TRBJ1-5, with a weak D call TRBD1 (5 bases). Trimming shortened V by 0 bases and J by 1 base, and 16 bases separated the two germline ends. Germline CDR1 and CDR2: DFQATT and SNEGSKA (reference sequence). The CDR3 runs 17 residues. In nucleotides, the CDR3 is TGCAGTGCTAGAGATCAAGGGGCCCTCCTCAGCAATCAGCCCCAGCATTTT. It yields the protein CSARDQGALLSNQPQHF.

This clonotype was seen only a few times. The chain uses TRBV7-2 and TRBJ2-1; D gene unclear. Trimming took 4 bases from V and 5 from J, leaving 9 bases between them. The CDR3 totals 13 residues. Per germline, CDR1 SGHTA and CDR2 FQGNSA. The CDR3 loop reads CASSSVRDNEQFF. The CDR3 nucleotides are TGTGCCAGCAGCTCGGTCCGGGACAATGAGCAGTTCTTC.

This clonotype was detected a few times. In DNA, the CDR3 is TGCGCCAGTCGGCCGGGACTGCAAGACTACGAGCAGTACTTC. Translating gives CASRPGLQDYEQYF. The V and J genes are TRBV10-2 and TRBJ2-7, with D possibly TRBD2 on 6 matching bases. Deletions cut 9 bases from V and 3 bases from J, with 18 bases between. The length of the CDR3 is 14 residues. The V gene's germline CDR1 is WSHSY and CDR2 SAAADI.

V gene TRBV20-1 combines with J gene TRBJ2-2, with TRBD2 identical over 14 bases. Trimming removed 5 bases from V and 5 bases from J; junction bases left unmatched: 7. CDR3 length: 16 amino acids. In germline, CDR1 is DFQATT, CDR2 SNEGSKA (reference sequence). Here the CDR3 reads CSARGLAGVGTGELFF. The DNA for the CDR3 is TGCAGTGCTCGGGGACTAGCGGGAGTAGGAACCGGGGAGCTGTTTTTT.

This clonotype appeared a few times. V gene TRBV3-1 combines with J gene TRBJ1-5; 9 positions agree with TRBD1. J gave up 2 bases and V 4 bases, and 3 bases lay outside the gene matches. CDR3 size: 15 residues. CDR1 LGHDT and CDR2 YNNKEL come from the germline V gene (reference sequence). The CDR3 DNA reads TGTGCCAGCAGCCCGACAGGGGGAGGCAATCAGCCCCAGCATTTT. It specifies CASSPTGGGNQPQHF. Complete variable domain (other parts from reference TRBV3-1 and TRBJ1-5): DTAVSQTPKYLVTQMGNDKSIKCEQNLGHDTMYWYKQDSKKFLKIMFSYNNKELIINETVPNRFSPKSPDKAHLNLHINSLELGDSAVYFCASSPTGGGNQPQHFGDGTRLSIL.

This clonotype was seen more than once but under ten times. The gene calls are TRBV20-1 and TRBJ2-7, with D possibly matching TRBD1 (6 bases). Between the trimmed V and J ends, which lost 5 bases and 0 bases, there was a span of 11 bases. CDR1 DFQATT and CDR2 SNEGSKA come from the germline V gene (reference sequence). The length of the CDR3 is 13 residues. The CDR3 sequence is CSASDRSSYEQYF. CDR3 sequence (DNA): TGCAGTGCTTCTGACAGGAGCTCCTACGAGCAGTACTTC.

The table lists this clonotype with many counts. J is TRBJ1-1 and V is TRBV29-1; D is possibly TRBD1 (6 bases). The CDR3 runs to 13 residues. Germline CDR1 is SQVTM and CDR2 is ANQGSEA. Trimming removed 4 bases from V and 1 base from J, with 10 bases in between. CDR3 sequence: CSVVGGKNTEAFF. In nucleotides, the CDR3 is TGCAGCGTTGTAGGGGGGAAGAACACTGAAGCTTTCTTT.

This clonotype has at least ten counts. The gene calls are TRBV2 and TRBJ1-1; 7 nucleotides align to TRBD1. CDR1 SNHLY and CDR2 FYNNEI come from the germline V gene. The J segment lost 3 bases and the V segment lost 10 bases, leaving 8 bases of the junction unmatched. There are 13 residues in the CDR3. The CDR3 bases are TGTGCCACCCGACAGGGTTCCGACACTGAAGCTTTCTTT. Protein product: CATRQGSDTEAFF.

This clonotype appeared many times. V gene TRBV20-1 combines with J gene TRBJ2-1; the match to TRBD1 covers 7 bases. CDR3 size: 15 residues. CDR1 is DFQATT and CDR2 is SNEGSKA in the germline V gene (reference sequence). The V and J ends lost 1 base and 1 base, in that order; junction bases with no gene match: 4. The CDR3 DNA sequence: TGCAGTGCTAGAGTTAGGGGGCGGTCCTACAATGAGCAGTTCTTC. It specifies CSARVRGRSYNEQFF.

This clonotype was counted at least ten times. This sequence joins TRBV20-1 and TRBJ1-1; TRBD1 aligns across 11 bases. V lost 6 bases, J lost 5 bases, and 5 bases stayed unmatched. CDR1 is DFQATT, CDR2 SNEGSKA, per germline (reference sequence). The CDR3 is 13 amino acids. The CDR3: CSAQDRGLTEAFF. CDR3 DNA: TGCAGTGCACAGGACAGGGGGCTTACTGAAGCTTTCTTT.

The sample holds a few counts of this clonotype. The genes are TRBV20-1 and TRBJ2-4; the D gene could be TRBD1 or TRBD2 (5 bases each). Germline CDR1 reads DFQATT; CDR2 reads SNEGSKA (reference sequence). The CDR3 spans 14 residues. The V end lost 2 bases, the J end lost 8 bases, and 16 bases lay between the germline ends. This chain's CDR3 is CSARPTGTQDIQYF. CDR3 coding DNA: TGCAGTGCTAGACCGACCGGGACCCAGGACATTCAGTACTTC.

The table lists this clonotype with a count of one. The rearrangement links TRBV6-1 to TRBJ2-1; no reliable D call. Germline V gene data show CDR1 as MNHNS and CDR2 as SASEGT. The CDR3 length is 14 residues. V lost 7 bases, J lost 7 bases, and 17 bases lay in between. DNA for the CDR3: TGTGCCAGCACCTCCTTGGCCATTTCGAATGAGCAGTTCTTC. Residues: CASTSLAISNEQFF.

CDR3 bases: TGTGCCATCAGTGAGCCCGACAGGGGCGCTTTCTTT. Its translation is CAISEPDRGAFF. This chain uses TRBV10-3 with TRBJ1-1; 8 bases map to TRBD1. The CDR3 extends over 12 amino acids. The germline gives CDR1 ENHRY, CDR2 SYGVKD. V shed 2 bases, J shed 11 bases, and the junction held 4 bases outside the gene matches.

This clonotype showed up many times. CDR3 nucleotides: TGTGCCAGCAGGCGGGGGCCGCTCGAGCTGGTCACTGAAGCTTTCTTT. This gives the protein CASRRGPLELVTEAFF. This chain joins TRBV6-2 or TRBV6-3 and TRBJ1-1; the D gene is possibly TRBD1 (6 bases). The CDR3 loop spans 16 amino acids. The ends were cut back, 6 bases at V and 4 bases at J, with 21 bases in the middle. In germline, CDR1 is MNHEY, CDR2 SVGEGT.

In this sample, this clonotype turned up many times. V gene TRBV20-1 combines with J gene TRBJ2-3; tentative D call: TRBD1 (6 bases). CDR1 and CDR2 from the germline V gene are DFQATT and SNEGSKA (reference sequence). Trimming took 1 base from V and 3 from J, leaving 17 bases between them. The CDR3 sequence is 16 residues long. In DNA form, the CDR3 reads TGCAGTGCTAGAGGTGCTCGGGACACAACAACAGATACGCAGTATTTT. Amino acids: CSARGARDTTTDTQYF.

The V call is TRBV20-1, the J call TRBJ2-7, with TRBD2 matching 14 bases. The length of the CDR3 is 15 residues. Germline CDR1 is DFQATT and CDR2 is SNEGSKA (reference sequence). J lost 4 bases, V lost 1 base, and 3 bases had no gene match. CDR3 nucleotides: TGCAGTGCTAGAGTAGGGACTAGCGGGAGATACGAGCAGTACTTC. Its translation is CSARVGTSGRYEQYF.

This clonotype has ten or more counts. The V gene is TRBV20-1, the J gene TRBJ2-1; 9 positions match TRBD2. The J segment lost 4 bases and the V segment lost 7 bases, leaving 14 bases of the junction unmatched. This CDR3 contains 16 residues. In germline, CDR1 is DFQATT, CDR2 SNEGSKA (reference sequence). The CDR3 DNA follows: TGCAGTGGGTCTTTGCGGGAGGGAGGGACGTACAATGAGCAGTTCTTC. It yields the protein CSGSLREGGTYNEQFF.

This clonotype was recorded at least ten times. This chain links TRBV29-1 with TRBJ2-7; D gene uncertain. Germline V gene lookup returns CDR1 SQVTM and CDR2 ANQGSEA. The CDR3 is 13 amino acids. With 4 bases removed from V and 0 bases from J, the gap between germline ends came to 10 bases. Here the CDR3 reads CSVGGSVSYEQYF. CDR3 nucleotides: TGCAGCGTTGGAGGAAGTGTCTCCTACGAGCAGTACTTC.

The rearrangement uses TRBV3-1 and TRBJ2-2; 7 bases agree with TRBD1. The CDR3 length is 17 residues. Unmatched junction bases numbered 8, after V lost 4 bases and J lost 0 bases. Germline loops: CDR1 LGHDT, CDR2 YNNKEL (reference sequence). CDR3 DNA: TGTGCCAGCAGCCCAACGACAGGGAGACCGAACACCGGGGAGCTGTTTTTT. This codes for CASSPTTGRPNTGELFF.

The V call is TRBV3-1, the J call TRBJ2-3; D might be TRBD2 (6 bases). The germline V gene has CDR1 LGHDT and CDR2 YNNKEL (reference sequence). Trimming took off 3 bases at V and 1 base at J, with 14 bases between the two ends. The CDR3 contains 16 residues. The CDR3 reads CASSHFRDFGTDTQYF. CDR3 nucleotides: TGTGCCAGCAGCCACTTCCGGGACTTCGGCACAGATACGCAGTATTTT.